This is a list of T cell receptor beta chains from one sample in a study of T cell clonotyping in hematopoietic cell transplantation. Method: immunoSEQ multiplex PCR; TCRdb's copy keeps in-frame clones and lacks some. The table shows tens of thousands of clones, with 70% to 85% occurring only once. The sample was peripheral blood mononuclear cells, taken before stem cell transplant. Source of these receptors: a woman aged 60-70 years with acute myeloid leukemia. Some clones in this sample may be carry-over from other donors' samples. The CDR3 runs from the conserved cysteine through the conserved F or W. The D gene is left open where the match is weak.

v_gene,j_gene,d_gene,CDR3aa
TRBV5-1,TRBJ2-7,.,CASSVGPGQGSYEQYF
TRBV11-1,TRBJ2-3,.,CASSPRLDTQYF
TRBV4-1,TRBJ2-7,TRBD2,CASSQVQTSAYEQYF
TRBV19,TRBJ2-2,.,CASNPENTGELFF
TRBV27,TRBJ2-2,.,CASNDLANTGELFF
TRBV9,TRBJ2-7,.,CASSARGAYEQYF
TRBV7-9,TRBJ2-7,TRBD1,CASSPTGNPYEQYF
TRBV10-2,TRBJ1-3,.,CASTRGLDGNTIYF
TRBV5-1,TRBJ1-1,TRBD1,CASSLVEGAGGTEAFF
TRBV14,TRBJ2-7,.,CASSQGYEQYF
TRBV7-8,TRBJ1-1,TRBD1,CASSLVVNRGGNTEAFF
TRBV11-1,TRBJ2-7,TRBD1,CASSPGQGSVQQYF
TRBV5-1,TRBJ1-6,TRBD1,CASSLGVTGKSPLHF
TRBV7-2,TRBJ2-7,TRBD2,CASSFGPTSAGGGQYF
TRBV4-1,TRBJ2-6,TRBD2,CASSQGGLAGGLALSGANVLTF
TRBV28,TRBJ1-4,TRBD1,CASSSRDRGHEKLFF
TRBV11-2,TRBJ2-1,TRBD2,CASSFAGGGNNEQFF
TRBV15,TRBJ2-3,.,CATSRTGFGGSTDTQYF
TRBV7-6,TRBJ2-7,.,CASSLGTGMSSYEQYF
TRBV19,TRBJ1-4,.,CASRPNGGGEKLFF
TRBV4-3,TRBJ2-5,TRBD2,CASSPSTSGGAYETQYF
TRBV28,TRBJ2-7,.,CASSLGHAAYEQYF
TRBV7-8,TRBJ1-5,TRBD1,CASSFLTGGQPQHF
TRBV10-1,TRBJ2-3,TRBD1,CARGLRDRAGDTQYF
TRBV28,TRBJ1-2,TRBD1,CASSTNRGRRLGGYTF
TRBV18,TRBJ2-7,.,CASSPLFGEQYF
TRBV5-1,TRBJ2-7,TRBD1,CASSLQGQGDEQYF
TRBV4-3,TRBJ1-4,.,CASSQDVGMGNEKLFF
TRBV2,TRBJ2-7,.,CAISDSTSYEQYF
TRBV19,TRBJ1-5,TRBD1,CASSIDHSTGLNQPQHF
TRBV7-2,TRBJ2-1,TRBD2,CASSLRGEGEQFF
TRBV4-2,TRBJ2-7,TRBD2,CASSLLAGGPREQYF
TRBV15,TRBJ1-2,.,CATSREEEDGYTF
TRBV4-2,TRBJ1-1,TRBD1,CASSHPGTVNTEAFF
TRBV11-1,TRBJ2-1,.,CASSFLANEQFF
TRBV11-3,TRBJ1-1,.,CASSLDYPNTEAFF
TRBV5-1,TRBJ2-1,.,CASSLSGVNEQFF